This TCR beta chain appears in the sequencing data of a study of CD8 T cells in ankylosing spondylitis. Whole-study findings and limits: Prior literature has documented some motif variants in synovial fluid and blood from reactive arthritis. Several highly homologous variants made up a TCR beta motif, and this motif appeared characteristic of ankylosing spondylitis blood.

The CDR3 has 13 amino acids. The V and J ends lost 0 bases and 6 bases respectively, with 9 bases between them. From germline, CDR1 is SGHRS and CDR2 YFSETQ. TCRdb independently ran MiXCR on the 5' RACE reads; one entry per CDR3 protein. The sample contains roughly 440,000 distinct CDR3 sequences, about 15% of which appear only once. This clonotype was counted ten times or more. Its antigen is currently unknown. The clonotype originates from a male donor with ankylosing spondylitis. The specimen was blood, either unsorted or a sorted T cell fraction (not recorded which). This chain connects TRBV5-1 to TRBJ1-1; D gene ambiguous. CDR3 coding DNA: TGCGCCAGCAGCTTGGCCTCAAGGTCTGAAGCTTTCTTT. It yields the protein CASSLASRSEAFF.